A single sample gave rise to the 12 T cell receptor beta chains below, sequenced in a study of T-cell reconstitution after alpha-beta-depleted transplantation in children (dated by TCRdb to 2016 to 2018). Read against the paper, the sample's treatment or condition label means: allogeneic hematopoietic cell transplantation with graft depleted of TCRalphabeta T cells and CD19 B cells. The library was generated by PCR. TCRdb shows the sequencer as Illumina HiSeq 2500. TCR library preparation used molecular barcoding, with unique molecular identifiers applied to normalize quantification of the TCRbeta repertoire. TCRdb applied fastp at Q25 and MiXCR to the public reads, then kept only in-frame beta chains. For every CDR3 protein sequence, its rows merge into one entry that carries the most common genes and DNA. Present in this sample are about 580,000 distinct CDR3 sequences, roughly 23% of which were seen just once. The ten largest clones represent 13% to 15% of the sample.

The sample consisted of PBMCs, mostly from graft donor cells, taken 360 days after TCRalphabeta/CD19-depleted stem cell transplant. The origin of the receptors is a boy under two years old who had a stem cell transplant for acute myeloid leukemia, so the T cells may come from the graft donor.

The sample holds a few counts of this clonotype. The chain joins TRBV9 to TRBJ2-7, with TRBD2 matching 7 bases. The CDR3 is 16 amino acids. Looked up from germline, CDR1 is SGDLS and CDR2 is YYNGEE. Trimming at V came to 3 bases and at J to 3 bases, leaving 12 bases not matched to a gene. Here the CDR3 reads CASSGGGTTTFYEQYF. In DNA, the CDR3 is TGTGCCAGCAGCGGGGGTGGGACTACTACTTTCTACGAGCAGTACTTC.

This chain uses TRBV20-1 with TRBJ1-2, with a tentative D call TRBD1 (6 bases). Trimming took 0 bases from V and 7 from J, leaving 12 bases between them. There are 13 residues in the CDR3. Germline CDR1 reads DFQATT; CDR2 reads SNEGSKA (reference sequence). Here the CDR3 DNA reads TGCAGTGCTAGAGATCCCCTCAGGGGTGGCTACACCTTC. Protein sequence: CSARDPLRGGYTF.

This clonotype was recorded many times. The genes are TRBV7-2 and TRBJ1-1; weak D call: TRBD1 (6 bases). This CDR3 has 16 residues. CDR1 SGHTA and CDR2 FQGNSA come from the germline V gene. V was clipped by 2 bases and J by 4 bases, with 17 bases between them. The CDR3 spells CASSLPVQGRSTEAFF. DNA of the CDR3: TGTGCCAGCAGCTTACCCGTACAGGGAAGGTCCACTGAAGCTTTCTTT.

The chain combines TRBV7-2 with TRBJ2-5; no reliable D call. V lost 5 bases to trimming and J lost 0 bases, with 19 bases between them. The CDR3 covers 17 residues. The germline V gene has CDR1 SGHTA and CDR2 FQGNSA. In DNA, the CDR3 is TGTGCCAGCAGCACGACTCGCCGGCCGCGTGACCAAGAGACCCAGTACTTC. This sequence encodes CASSTTRRPRDQETQYF.

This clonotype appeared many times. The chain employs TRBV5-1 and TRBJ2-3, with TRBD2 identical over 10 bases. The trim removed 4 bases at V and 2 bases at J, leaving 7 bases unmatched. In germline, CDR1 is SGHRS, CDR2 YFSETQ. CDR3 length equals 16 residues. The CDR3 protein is CASSILAGGLTDTQYF. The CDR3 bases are TGCGCCAGCAGCATCTTAGCGGGGGGCCTCACAGATACGCAGTATTTT.

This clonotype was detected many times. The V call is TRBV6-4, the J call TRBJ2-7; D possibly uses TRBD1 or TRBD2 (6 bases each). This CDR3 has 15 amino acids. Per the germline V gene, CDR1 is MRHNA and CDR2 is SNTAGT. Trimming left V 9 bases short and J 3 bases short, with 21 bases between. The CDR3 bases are TGTGCCAGTGAGGAGGGACAATCTCTATACTACGAGCAGTACGTC. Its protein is CASEEGQSLYYEQYV.

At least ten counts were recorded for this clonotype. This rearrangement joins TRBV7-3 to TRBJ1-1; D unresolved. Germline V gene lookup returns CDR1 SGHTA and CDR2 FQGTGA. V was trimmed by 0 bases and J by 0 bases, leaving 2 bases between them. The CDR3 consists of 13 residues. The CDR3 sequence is CASSLTVNTEAFF. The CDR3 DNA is TGTGCCAGCAGCTTAACTGTGAACACTGAAGCTTTCTTT.

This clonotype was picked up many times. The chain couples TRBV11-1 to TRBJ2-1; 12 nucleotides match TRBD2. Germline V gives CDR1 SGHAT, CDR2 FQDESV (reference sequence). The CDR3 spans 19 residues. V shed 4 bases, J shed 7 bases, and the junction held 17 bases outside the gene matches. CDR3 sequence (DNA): TGTGCCAGCAGCTCCTCCGCACCCACGACTAGCGGGGGCAGAAATGAGCAGTTCTTC. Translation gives CASSSSAPTTSGGRNEQFF. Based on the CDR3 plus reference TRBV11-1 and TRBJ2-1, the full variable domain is EAEVAQSPRYKITEKSQAVAFWCDPISGHATLYWYRQILGQGPELLVQFQDESVVDDSQLPKDRFSAERLKGVDSTLKIQPAELGDSAMYLCASSSSAPTTSGGRNEQFFGPGTRLTVL.

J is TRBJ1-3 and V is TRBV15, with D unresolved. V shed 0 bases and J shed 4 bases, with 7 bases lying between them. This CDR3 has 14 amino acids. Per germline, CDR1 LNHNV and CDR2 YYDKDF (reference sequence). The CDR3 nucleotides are TGTGCCACCAGCAGAGATTGGGTCGGAAACACCATATATTTT. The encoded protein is CATSRDWVGNTIYF.

CDR3 in amino acids: CASSSQRVHEQYF. For the CDR3, the DNA is TGTGCCAGCAGTTCGCAGAGGGTCCACGAGCAGTACTTC. The gene calls are TRBV12-3 or TRBV12-4 and TRBJ2-7; tentative D call: TRBD2 (5 bases). CDR3 size: 13 residues. The V end lost 4 bases, the J end lost 5 bases, and 12 bases lay between the germline ends.

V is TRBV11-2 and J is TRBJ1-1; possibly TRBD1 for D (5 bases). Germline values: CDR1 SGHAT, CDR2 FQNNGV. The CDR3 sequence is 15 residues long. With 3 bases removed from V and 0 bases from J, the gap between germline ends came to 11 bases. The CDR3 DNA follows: TGTGCCAGCAGCTTTTCGTCAGGGTTGAACACTGAAGCTTTCTTT. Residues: CASSFSSGLNTEAFF. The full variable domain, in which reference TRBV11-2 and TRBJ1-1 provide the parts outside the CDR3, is EAGVAQSPRYKIIEKRQSVAFWCNPISGHATLYWYQQILGQGPKLLIQFQNNGVVDDSQLPKDRFSAERLKGVDSTLKIQPAKLEDSAVYLCASSFSSGLNTEAFFGQGTRLTVV.

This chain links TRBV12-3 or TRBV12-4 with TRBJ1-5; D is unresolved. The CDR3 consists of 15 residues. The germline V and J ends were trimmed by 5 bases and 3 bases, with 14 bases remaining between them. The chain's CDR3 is CASSPVGRNNQPQHF. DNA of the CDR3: TGTGCCAGCAGTCCCGTAGGACGGAACAATCAGCCCCAGCATTTT.